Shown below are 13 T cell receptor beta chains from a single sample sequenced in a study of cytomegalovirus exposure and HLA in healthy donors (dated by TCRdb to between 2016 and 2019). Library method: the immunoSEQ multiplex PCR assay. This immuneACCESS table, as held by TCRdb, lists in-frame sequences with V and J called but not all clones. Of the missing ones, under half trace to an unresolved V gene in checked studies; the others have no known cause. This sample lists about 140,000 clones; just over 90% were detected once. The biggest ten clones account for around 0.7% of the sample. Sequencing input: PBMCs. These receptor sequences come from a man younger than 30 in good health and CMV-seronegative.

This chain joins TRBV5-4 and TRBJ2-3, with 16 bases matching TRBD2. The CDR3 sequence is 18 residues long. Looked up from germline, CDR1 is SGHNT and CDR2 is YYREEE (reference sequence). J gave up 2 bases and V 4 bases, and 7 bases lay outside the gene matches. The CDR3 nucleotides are TGTGCCAGCAGCCCCCCCGGGACTAGCGGGGGGGCCACAGATACGCAGTATTTT. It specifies CASSPPGTSGGATDTQYF.

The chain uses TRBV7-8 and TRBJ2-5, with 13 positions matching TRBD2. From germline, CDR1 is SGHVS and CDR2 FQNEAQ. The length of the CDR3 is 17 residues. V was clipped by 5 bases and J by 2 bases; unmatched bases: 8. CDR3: CASSKYQLAGGQETQYF. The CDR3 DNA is TGTGCCAGCAGCAAATACCAACTAGCGGGAGGGCAAGAGACCCAGTACTTC.

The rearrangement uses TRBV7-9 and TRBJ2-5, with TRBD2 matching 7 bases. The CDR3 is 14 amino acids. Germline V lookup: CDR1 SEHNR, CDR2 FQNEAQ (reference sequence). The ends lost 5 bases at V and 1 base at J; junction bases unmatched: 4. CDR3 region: CASSVTSSQETQYF. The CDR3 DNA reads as TGTGCCAGCAGCGTGACTAGCAGCCAAGAGACCCAGTACTTC. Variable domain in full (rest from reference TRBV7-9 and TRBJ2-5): DTGVSQNPRHKITKRGQNVTFRCDPISEHNRLYWYRQTLGQGPEFLTYFQNEAQLEKSRLLSDRFSAERPKGSFSTLEIQRTEQGDSAMYLCASSVTSSQETQYFGPGTRLLVL.

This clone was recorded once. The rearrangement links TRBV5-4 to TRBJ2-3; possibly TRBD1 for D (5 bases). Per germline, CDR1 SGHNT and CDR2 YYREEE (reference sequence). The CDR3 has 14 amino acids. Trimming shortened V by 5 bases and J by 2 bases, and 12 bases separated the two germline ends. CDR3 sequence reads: CASRSTDNTDTQYF. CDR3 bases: TGTGCCAGCAGGTCGACAGATAACACAGATACGCAGTATTTT.

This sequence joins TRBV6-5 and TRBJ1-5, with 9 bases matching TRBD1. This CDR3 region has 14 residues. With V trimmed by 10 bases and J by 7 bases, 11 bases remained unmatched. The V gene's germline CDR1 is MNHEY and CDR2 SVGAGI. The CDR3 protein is CATRGQGVRQPQHF. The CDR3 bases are TGTGCCACCAGGGGACAGGGTGTCAGGCAGCCCCAGCATTTT.

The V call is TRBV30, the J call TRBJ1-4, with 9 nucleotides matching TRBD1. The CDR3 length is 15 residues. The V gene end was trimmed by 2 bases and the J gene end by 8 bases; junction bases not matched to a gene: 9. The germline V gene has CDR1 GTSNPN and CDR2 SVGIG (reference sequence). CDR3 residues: CAWSQPGQGLEKLFF. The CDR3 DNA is TGTGCCTGGAGTCAGCCTGGACAGGGGCTCGAAAAACTGTTTTTT.

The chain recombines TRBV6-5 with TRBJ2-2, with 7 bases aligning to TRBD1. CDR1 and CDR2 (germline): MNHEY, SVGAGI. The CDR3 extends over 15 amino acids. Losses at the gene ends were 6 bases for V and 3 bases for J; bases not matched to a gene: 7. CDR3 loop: CASRKEQGYTGELFF. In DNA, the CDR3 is TGTGCCAGCAGGAAAGAACAGGGGTACACCGGGGAGCTGTTTTTT.

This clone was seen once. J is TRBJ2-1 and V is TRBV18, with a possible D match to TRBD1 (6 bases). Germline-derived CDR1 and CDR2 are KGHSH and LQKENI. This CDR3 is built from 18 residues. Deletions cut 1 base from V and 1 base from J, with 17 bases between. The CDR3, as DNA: TGTGCCAGCTCACCACTCCGGGCAGGGGAGTTGTCCTACAATGAGCAGTTCTTC. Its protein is CASSPLRAGELSYNEQFF.

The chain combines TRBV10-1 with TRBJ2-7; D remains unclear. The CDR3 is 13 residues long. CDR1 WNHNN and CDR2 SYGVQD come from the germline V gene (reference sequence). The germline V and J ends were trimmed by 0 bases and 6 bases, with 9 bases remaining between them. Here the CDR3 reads CASSESSSVEQYF. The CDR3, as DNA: TGCGCCAGCAGTGAGTCTAGCTCGGTCGAGCAGTACTTC.

The CDR3 here is CASSLDRGRGYNEQFF. CDR3 nucleotides: TGTGCCAGCAGCTTAGACAGGGGGCGCGGCTACAATGAGCAGTTCTTC. The chain couples TRBV11-3 to TRBJ2-1, with 8 bases lining up with TRBD1. The CDR3 is 16 amino acids. The germline V gene encodes CDR1 SGHNT and CDR2 YENEEA. The junction had 4 bases not matched to a gene; V was cut back by 0 bases and J by 3 bases.

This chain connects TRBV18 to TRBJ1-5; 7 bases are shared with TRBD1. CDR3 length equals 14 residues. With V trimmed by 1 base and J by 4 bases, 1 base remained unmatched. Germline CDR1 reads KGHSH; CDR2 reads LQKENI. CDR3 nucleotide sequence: TGTGCCAGCTCACCACGACAGGGAAATCAGCCCCAGCATTTT. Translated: CASSPRQGNQPQHF.

The CDR3 DNA is TGCGCCAGCAGCGGACAGGGGGCCGGGGAGCTGTTTTTT. Protein: CASSGQGAGELFF. The chain links TRBV5-1 to TRBJ2-2, with 10 positions matching TRBD1. This CDR3 spans 13 amino acids. The trim removed 4 bases at V and 6 bases at J, leaving 0 bases unmatched. Germline values: CDR1 SGHRS, CDR2 YFSETQ.

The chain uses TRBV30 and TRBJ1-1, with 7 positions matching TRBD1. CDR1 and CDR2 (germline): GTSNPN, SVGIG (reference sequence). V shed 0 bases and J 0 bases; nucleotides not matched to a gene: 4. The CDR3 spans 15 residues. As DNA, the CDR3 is TGTGCCTGGAGTGTAAGGGGGCCGGTGAACACTGAAGCTTTCTTT. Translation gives CAWSVRGPVNTEAFF.